This T cell receptor beta chain was obtained from a study of blood T cell repertoires in COVID-19. Sequenced by immunoSEQ multiplex PCR; TCRdb stores in-frame clones only, minus some. Among some 130,000 clones listed, around 86% were seen once. Trimming left V 4 bases short and J 7 bases short, with 17 bases between. Germline CDR1 LGHDT, CDR2 YNNKEL (reference sequence). This CDR3 region has 15 residues. This rearrangement joins TRBV3-1 (or the pseudogene TRBV3-2) to TRBJ2-1; D may be TRBD1 (6 bases). The TCR was taken from a woman in her 70s with COVID-19, enrolled during active disease. The sample comprised peripheral blood. The CDR3 DNA follows: TGTGCCAGCAGCCCCTCTTTACAGGGATGGAATGAGCAGTTCTTC. Protein: CASSPSLQGWNEQFF.